Listed here is a single T cell receptor (beta chain). What this receptor recognizes is not known. The sample holds no much larger clone one base away, and base qualities are not on file. This sample is drawn from a study of technical replicates of blood from several donors (dated by TCRdb to the late 2010s). The CDR3 sequence holds 12 residues, the cysteine and phenylalanine included. Only the CDR3 region is kept as DNA, spanning 36 bases read in frame from base 1. V lost 3 bases and J lost 2 bases; the stretch between them is 4 bases long. Per the germline V gene, ENHRY is the CDR1 and SYGVKD is the CDR2. Library prep was done by the immunoSEQ multiplex PCR assay. The source is immuneACCESS, and TCRdb retained only in-frame sequences with V and J called. Part of the clones is not carried over; for the studies checked, unresolved V genes explain less than half of this, and the remainder is unexplained. Present in this sample are about 68,000 clones, about 97% of which were seen just once. Of the sample, approximately 0.3% is held by the ten largest clones.

This sequence uses TRBV10-3 and TRBJ1-2; the D gene identity is not certain. The sequence derives from a human donor in good health. The sample was T cells isolated from PBMCs. The CDR3 has the sequence CAISDSNYGYTF. The nucleotide sequence is given as TGTGCCATCAGTGATAGCAACTATGGCTACACCTTC.